The next 25 T cell receptor beta chains were all read from a single sample in a study of neurological immune-mediated disorders. TCRdb redid the calling of the 5' RACE reads with MiXCR, one entry per CDR3 protein. The data show over 35,000 distinct CDR3 sequences, roughly 2.5% seen once. The material sequenced was PBMCs. The source is a man aged 45 to 65 with multiple sclerosis.

At least ten counts were recorded for this clonotype. One end of the junction is discordant with germline, which a read error may explain. The V and J genes are TRBV29-1 and TRBJ2-6; either TRBD1 or TRBD2 may supply D (6 bases each). CDR3 size: 14 residues. The V gene's germline CDR1 is SQVTM and CDR2 ANQGSEA. The CDR3 reads CSVQRGDGAKVLTF. For the CDR3, the DNA is TGCAGCGTCCAGAGGGGGGATGGGGCCAAAGTCCTGACTTTC.

This clonotype was seen repeatedly, ten times or more. The rearrangement links TRBV12-3 or TRBV12-4 to TRBJ1-6; D ambiguous. Trimming removed 1 base from V and 0 bases from J, with 4 bases in between. The CDR3 has 15 residues. CDR3 residues: CASSLDYSYNSPLHF. In DNA form, the CDR3 reads TGTGCCAGCAGTTTAGACTACTCCTATAATTCACCCCTCCACTTT.

This clonotype has ten or more counts. The chain is built from TRBV15 and TRBJ1-2; no firm D call. CDR1 and CDR2 (germline): LNHNV, YYDKDF (reference sequence). Trimming stripped 4 bases from V and 0 bases from J, with 12 bases between. This CDR3 comprises 15 residues. Here the CDR3 reads CATSIVPQTNYGYTF. The CDR3 nucleotides are TGTGCCACCAGCATCGTGCCCCAGACTAACTATGGCTACACCTTC.

In its sample, this clonotype was seen many times. This rearrangement joins TRBV20-1 to TRBJ1-2, with D possibly matching TRBD1 (5 bases). The length of the CDR3 is 14 residues. CDR1 is DFQATT and CDR2 is SNEGSKA in the germline V gene (reference sequence). Trimming took off 1 base at V and 8 bases at J, with 17 bases between the two ends. CDR3 region: CSARVSGTFEGYTF. The CDR3 DNA follows: TGCAGTGCTAGAGTGTCAGGGACCTTCGAAGGCTACACCTTC.

Many counts were recorded for this clonotype. V and J are TRBV18 and TRBJ2-5; TRBD1 might be the D (6 bases). The V end lost 1 base, the J end lost 1 base, and 10 bases lay between the germline ends. CDR3 length equals 15 residues. Germline CDR1 is KGHSH and CDR2 is LQKENI. Here the CDR3 reads CASSPQQGFQETQYF. CDR3 nucleotides: TGTGCCAGCTCACCACAACAGGGATTCCAAGAGACCCAGTACTTC.

This clonotype was found a few times. It may be a read error: a sequence one base away is much more abundant. J is TRBJ1-2 and V is TRBV4-3; D might be TRBD1 (6 bases). There are 17 residues in the CDR3. Trimming removed 2 bases from V and 0 bases from J, with 16 bases in between. Germline lookup yields CDR1 LGHNA and CDR2 YSLEER. This CDR3 is CASSQQGSGIANYGYTF. The CDR3 coding sequence is TGCGCCAGCAGCCAACAGGGGTCAGGGATAGCTAACTATGGCTACACCTTC.

Ten or more counts support this clonotype. This rearrangement joins TRBV20-1 to TRBJ1-3; D not certain. The CDR3 sequence is 13 residues long. The V gene's germline CDR1 is DFQATT and CDR2 SNEGSKA (reference sequence). The V end was cut by 1 base, the J end by 7 bases, with 11 bases between. Here the CDR3 DNA reads TGCAGTGCTAGAGTGGAAGGATCTAACACCATATATTTT. Its translation is CSARVEGSNTIYF.

This clonotype has a count of ten or more. The junction departs from the called germline gene at one end, perhaps through a read error. The chain joins TRBV20-1 to TRBJ1-5, with D possibly matching TRBD1 (5 bases). Germline loops: CDR1 DFQATT, CDR2 SNEGSKA (reference sequence). CDR3 length: 13 amino acids. CDR3 sequence reads: CSASRGRNQPQNF. In DNA form, the CDR3 reads TGCAGTGCTAGTCGGGGCCGCAATCAGCCCCAGAATTTT.

This clonotype was seen many times. The CDR3 region is CASSPLSGVNTGELFF. CDR3 coding DNA: TGTGCCAGCAGCCCGCTTAGCGGGGTGAACACCGGGGAGCTGTTTTTT. The chain carries TRBV7-9 and TRBJ2-2, with 8 bases fitting TRBD2. Germline CDR1 is SEHNR and CDR2 is FQNEAQ (reference sequence). CDR3 length equals 16 residues. The V segment lost 5 bases and the J segment 1 base; nucleotides outside the gene matches: 6.

This clonotype was picked up a small number of times. The chain has TRBV18 and TRBJ2-3; 8 bases map to TRBD2. The CDR3 sequence is 16 residues long. The germline V gene encodes CDR1 KGHSH and CDR2 LQKENI. Trimming took 1 base from V and 5 from J; bases not matched to a gene: 8. CDR3 amino acids: CASSPQPAGVLDTQYF. In DNA, the CDR3 is TGTGCCAGCTCACCACAGCCAGCGGGGGTTTTAGATACGCAGTATTTT. Supplemented by reference TRBV18 and TRBJ2-3, the full variable domain reads NAGVMQNPRHLVRRRGQEARLRCSPMKGHSHVYWYRQLPEEGLKFMVYLQKENIIDESGMPKERFSAEFPKEGPSILRIQQVVRGDSAAYFCASSPQPAGVLDTQYFGPGTRLTVL.

This clonotype was recorded many times. This chain uses TRBV5-1 with TRBJ1-1, with TRBD1 identical over 9 bases. The CDR3 contains 13 residues. Germline V CDR1 and CDR2: SGHRS, YFSETQ. Trimming at V came to 3 bases and at J to 11 bases, leaving 8 bases not matched to a gene. As DNA, the CDR3 is TGCGCCAGCAGCTCACAGGGGGCGCAGGAGGCTTTCTTT. Translated, it gives CASSSQGAQEAFF. The full variable domain, with the rest looked up from reference TRBV5-1 and TRBJ1-1, is KAGVTQTPRYLIKTRGQQVTLSCSPISGHRSVSWYQQTPGQGLQFLFEYFSETQRNKGNFPGRFSGRQFSNSRSEMNVSTLELGDSALYLCASSSQGAQEAFFGQGTRLTVV.

This clonotype occurred many times. The germline gene is not matched at one end of the junction; a read error may be the cause. J is TRBJ1-5 and V is TRBV2; tentatively, D is TRBD1 (5 bases). The CDR3 consists of 14 residues. Germline V gives CDR1 SNHLY, CDR2 FYNNEI. The CDR3 sequence is CASSDTGGHLSQNF. CDR3 DNA: TGTGCCAGCAGTGATACAGGAGGCCATCTGTCCCAGAATTTT.

This clonotype was counted a few times. The CDR3 region has the DNA TGTGCCACCCGCCGGGACAGCTCCTACGAGCAGTACTTC. Translated, it gives CATRRDSSYEQYF. The chain uses TRBV15 and TRBJ2-7; 7 positions agree with TRBD1. With V trimmed by 8 bases and J by 0 bases, 4 bases remained unmatched. Germline V CDR1 and CDR2: LNHNV, YYDKDF (reference sequence). CDR3 length equals 13 residues.

This clonotype was seen at least ten times. This sequence joins TRBV28 and TRBJ2-1; D might be TRBD2 (5 bases). The CDR3 is 13 amino acids. In germline, CDR1 is MDHEN, CDR2 SYDVKM. Trimming shortened V by 6 bases and J by 4 bases, and 10 bases separated the two germline ends. The CDR3: CASRRGGYNEQFF. DNA for the CDR3: TGTGCCAGCAGAAGAGGCGGGTACAATGAGCAGTTCTTC.

This clonotype was detected ten times or more. The chain recombines TRBV11-2 with TRBJ1-3, with D unresolved. Looked up from germline, CDR1 is SGHAT and CDR2 is FQNNGV. Trimming took 3 bases from V and 2 from J, leaving 11 bases between them. This CDR3 has 15 residues. The CDR3: CASSFDRTAGNTIYF. The DNA of the CDR3 is TGTGCCAGCAGCTTCGATAGGACGGCTGGAAACACCATATATTTT.

Ten or more counts support this clonotype. The chain couples TRBV6-1 to TRBJ2-7; D not resolved. The V end was cut by 3 bases, the J end by 3 bases, with 9 bases between. The germline CDR1 and CDR2 sequences are MNHNS and SASEGT. This CDR3 is 13 amino acids long. The CDR3 DNA follows: TGTGCCAGCAGTGAGGTAGGGTACTACGAGCAGTACTTC. Its translation is CASSEVGYYEQYF.

This clonotype has ten or more counts. The genes are TRBV7-7 and TRBJ2-2; no reliable D call. The ends were cut back, 2 bases at V and 7 bases at J, with 8 bases in the middle. The CDR3 runs 13 residues. Germline values: CDR1 SSHAT, CDR2 FNYEAQ (reference sequence). For the CDR3, the DNA is TGTGCCAGCAGCTTATCATCAGGCGGGGAGCTGTTTTTT. It codes for CASSLSSGGELFF. Filled out from reference TRBV7-7 and TRBJ2-2, the complete variable domain reads GAGVSQSPRYKVTKRGQDVTLRCDPISSHATLYWYQQALGQGPEFLTYFNYEAQPDKSGLPSDRFSAERPEGSISTLTIQRTEQRDSAMYRCASSLSSGGELFFGEGSRLTVL.

This clonotype was seen at least ten times. The chain has TRBV15 and TRBJ2-1; 12 nucleotides align to TRBD1. The length of the CDR3 is 15 residues. The germline gives CDR1 LNHNV, CDR2 YYDKDF (reference sequence). V lost 3 bases, J lost 9 bases, and 6 bases stayed unmatched. The CDR3 here is CATSRAGQGALEQFF. DNA for the CDR3: TGTGCCACCAGCAGGGCGGGACAGGGGGCTCTTGAGCAGTTCTTC.

The sample holds many counts of this clonotype. V usage is TRBV12-3 or TRBV12-4 and J usage is TRBJ1-5; 9 bases are shared with TRBD1. The J segment lost 3 bases and the V segment lost 6 bases, leaving 6 bases of the junction unmatched. The CDR3 has 15 amino acids. The CDR3 DNA sequence: TGTGCCAGCAGACCACAGGGGGCTTTCAATCAGCCCCAGCATTTT. It encodes CASRPQGAFNQPQHF.

This clonotype was observed many times. The J gene is TRBJ2-7, the V gene TRBV3-1; D unclear. This CDR3 comprises 14 residues. V gave up 0 bases and J gave up 3 bases, with 9 bases separating them. Germline CDR1 LGHDT, CDR2 YNNKEL (reference sequence). Here the CDR3 reads CASSQDDTIYEQYF. As DNA, the CDR3 is TGTGCCAGCAGCCAAGATGACACCATCTACGAGCAGTACTTC.

This clonotype was recorded at least ten times. V gene TRBV19 combines with J gene TRBJ1-6, with D uncertain. Per germline, CDR1 LNHDA and CDR2 SQIVND (reference sequence). The ends were cut back, 4 bases at V and 10 bases at J, with 8 bases in the middle. This CDR3 region has 12 residues. For the CDR3, the DNA is TGTGCCAGTAGTAAAGAAGGATCACCCCTCCACTTT. Encoded protein: CASSKEGSPLHF.

This clonotype was picked up many times. The chain couples TRBV6-6 to TRBJ1-2; D perhaps matches TRBD1 (6 bases). The V and J ends lost 2 bases and 0 bases respectively, with 13 bases between them. The CDR3 spans 16 residues. Germline CDR1 is MNHNY and CDR2 is SVGAGI (reference sequence). The DNA for the CDR3 is TGTGCCAGCAGTTACCGGGACACTTTATCTAACTATGGCTACACCTTC. Translation: CASSYRDTLSNYGYTF.

At least ten counts were recorded for this clonotype. The V call is TRBV7-2, the J call TRBJ1-2, with D tentatively TRBD1 (6 bases). V lost 0 bases, J lost 5 bases, and 10 bases lay in between. In germline, CDR1 is SGHTA, CDR2 FQGNSA. The CDR3 runs to 14 residues. The CDR3 DNA reads TGTGCCAGCAGCTTAGCAGGGGGGGATTATGGCTACACCTTC. It is translated as CASSLAGGDYGYTF.

This clonotype was detected ten times or more. The chain links TRBV6-6 to TRBJ2-7, with 10 bases that match TRBD1. This CDR3 has 15 amino acids. Germline trimming cut 5 bases from V and 4 bases from J; bases unmatched to any gene: 8. Germline V lookup: CDR1 MNHNY, CDR2 SVGAGI (reference sequence). Here the CDR3 reads CASSEETGGRYEQYF. The DNA of the CDR3 is TGTGCCAGCAGTGAGGAGACAGGGGGCCGTTACGAGCAGTACTTC.

This clonotype was observed many times. The chain couples TRBV20-1 to TRBJ1-5, with TRBD1 identical over 7 bases. CDR3 length equals 13 residues. CDR1 and CDR2 from the germline V gene are DFQATT and SNEGSKA (reference sequence). Germline trimming cut 6 bases from V and 3 bases from J; bases unmatched to any gene: 5. For the CDR3, the DNA is TGCAGTGCGCGAACAGGGGCCAATCAGCCCCAGCATTTT. It yields the protein CSARTGANQPQHF.